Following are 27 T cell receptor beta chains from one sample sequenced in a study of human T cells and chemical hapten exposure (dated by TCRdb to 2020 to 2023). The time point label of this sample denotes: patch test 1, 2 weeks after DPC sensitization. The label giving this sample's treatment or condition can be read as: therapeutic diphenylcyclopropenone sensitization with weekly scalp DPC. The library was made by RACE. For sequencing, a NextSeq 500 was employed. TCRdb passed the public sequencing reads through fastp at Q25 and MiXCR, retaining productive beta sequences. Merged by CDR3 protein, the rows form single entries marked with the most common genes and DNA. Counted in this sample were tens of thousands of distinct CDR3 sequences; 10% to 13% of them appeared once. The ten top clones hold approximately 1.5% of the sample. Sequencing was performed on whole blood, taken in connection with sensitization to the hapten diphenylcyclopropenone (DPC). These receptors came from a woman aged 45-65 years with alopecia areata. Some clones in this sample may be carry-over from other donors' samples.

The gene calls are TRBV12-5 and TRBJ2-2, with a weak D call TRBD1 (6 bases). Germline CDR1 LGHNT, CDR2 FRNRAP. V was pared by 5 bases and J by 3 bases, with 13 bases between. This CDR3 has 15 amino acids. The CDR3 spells CASGARDTHTGELFF. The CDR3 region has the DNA TGTGCTAGTGGTGCTCGGGACACTCACACCGGGGAGCTGTTTTTT.

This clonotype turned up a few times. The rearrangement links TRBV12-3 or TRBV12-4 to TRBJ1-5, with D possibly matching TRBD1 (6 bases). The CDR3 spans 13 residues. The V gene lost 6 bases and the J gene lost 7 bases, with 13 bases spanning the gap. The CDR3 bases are TGTGCCAGCAGGGGGGGGGCACGGCAGCCCCAGCATTTT. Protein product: CASRGGARQPQHF.

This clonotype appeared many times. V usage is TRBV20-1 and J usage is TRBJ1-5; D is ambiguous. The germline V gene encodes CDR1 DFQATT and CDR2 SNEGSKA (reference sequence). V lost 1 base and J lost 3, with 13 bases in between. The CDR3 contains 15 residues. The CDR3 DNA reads TGCAGTGCTAGAGGGACTCAGAGCTACAATCAGCCCCAGCATTTT. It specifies CSARGTQSYNQPQHF.

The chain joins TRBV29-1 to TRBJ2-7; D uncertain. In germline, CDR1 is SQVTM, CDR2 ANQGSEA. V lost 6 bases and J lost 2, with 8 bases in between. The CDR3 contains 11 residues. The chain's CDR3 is CSVLVTYEQYF. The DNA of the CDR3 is TGCAGCGTCCTGGTTACCTACGAGCAGTACTTC.

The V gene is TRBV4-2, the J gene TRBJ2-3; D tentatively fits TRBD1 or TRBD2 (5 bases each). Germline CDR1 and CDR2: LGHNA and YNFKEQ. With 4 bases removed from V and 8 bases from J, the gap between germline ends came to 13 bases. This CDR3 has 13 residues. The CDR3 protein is CASSRGLESTQYF. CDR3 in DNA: TGTGCCAGCAGCCGGGGGTTGGAGAGTACGCAGTATTTT.

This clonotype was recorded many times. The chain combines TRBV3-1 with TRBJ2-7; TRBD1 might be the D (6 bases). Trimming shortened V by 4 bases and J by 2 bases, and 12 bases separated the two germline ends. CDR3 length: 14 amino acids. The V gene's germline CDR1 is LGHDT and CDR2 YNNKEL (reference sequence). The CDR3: CASSRTDGAYEQYF. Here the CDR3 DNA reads TGTGCCAGCAGCCGGACAGACGGCGCCTACGAGCAGTACTTC.

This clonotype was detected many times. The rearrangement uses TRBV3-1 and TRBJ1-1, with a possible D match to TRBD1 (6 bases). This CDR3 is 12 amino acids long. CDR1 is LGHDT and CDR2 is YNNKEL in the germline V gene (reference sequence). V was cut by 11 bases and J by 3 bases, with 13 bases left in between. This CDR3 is CASGGAHTEAFF. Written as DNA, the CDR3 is TGTGCCTCCGGGGGGGCACACACTGAAGCTTTCTTT.

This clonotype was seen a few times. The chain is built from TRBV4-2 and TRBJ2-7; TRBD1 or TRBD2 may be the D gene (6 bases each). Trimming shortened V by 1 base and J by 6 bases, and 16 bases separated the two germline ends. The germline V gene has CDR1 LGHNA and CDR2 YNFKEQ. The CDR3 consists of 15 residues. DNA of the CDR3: TGTGCCAGCAGCCAAGGCGGGACAAGCAGGGGCGAGCAGTACTTC. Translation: CASSQGGTSRGEQYF.

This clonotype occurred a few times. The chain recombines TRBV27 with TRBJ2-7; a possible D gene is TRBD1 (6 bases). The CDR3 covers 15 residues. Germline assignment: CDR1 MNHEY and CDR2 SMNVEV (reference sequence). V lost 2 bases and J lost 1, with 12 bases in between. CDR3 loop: CASSLEGEWSYEQYF. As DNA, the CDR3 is TGTGCCAGCAGTTTAGAGGGGGAGTGGTCCTACGAGCAGTACTTC.

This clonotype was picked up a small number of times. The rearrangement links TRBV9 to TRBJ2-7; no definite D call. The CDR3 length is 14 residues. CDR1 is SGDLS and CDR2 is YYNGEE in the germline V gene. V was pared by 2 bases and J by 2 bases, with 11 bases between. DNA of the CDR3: TGTGCCAGCAGCGTGGCCGGTTCCGCCTACGAGCAGTACTTC. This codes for CASSVAGSAYEQYF.

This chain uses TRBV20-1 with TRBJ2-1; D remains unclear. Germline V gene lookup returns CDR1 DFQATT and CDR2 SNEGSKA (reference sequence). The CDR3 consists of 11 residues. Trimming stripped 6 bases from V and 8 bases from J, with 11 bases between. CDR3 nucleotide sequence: TGCAGTGCCCATCGGGCCGATGAGCAGTTCTTC. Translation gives CSAHRADEQFF.

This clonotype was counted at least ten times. The CDR3 DNA follows: TGTGCTAGTGCCCGCGGGACAAGTAGCAATCAGCCCCAGCATTTT. This translates into CASARGTSSNQPQHF. V gene TRBV12-5 combines with J gene TRBJ1-5; perhaps TRBD1 as D (6 bases). This CDR3 contains 15 residues. The V end was cut by 7 bases, the J end by 0 bases, with 13 bases between. Per germline, CDR1 LGHNT and CDR2 FRNRAP.

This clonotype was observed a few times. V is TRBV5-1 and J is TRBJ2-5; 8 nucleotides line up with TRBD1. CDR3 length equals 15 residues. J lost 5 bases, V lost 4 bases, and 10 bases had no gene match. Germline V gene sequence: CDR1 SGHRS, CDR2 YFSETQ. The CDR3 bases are TGCGCCAGCAGCCCGACAGGGGCCACCTGGGAGACCCAGTACTTC. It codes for CASSPTGATWETQYF.

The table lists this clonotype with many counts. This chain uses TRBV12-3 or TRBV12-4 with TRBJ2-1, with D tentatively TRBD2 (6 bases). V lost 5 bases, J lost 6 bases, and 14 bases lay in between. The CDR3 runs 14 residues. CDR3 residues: CASSHPDYVNEQFF. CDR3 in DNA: TGTGCCAGCAGTCATCCGGACTACGTCAATGAGCAGTTCTTC.

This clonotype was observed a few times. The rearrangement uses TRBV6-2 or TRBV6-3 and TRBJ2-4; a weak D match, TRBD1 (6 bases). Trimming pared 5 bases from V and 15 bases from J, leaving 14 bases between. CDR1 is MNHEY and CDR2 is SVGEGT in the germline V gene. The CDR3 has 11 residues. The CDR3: CASSTNREWYF. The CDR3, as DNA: TGTGCCAGCAGTACTAACAGGGAATGGTACTTC.

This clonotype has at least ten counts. The CDR3 bases are TGTGCCAGCAGCCAAGAGATCGCGACAGTCACAGATACGCAGTATTTT. The encoded protein is CASSQEIATVTDTQYF. The chain recombines TRBV3-1 with TRBJ2-3, with D possibly matching TRBD1 (5 bases). CDR3 length equals 16 residues. V gave up 0 bases and J gave up 2 bases, with 12 bases separating them. The germline V gene encodes CDR1 LGHDT and CDR2 YNNKEL (reference sequence).

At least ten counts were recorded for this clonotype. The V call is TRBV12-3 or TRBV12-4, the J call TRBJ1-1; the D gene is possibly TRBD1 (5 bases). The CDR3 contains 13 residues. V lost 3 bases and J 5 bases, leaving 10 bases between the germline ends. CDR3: CASSFGGLTEAFF. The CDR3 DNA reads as TGTGCCAGCAGTTTTGGGGGACTTACTGAAGCTTTCTTT.

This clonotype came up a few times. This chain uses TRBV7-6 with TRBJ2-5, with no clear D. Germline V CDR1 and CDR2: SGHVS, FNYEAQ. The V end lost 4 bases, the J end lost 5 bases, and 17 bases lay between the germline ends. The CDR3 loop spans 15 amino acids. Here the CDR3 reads CASSWADRAEETQYF. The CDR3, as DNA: TGTGCCAGCAGCTGGGCTGACCGGGCCGAGGAGACCCAGTACTTC.

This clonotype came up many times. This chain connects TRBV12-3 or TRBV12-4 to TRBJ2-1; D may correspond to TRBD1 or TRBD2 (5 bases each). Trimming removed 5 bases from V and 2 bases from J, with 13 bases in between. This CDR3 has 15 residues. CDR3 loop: CASSSPRGAYNEQFF. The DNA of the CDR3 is TGTGCCAGCAGTAGTCCCCGGGGCGCCTACAATGAGCAGTTCTTC.

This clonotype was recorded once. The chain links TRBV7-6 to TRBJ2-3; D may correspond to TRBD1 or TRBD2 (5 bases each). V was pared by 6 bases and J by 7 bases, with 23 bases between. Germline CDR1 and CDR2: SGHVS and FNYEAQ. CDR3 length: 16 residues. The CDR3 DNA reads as TGTGCCAGCAGTTTCACCGGGACGACCCCGGGGAATACGCAGTATTTT. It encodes CASSFTGTTPGNTQYF.

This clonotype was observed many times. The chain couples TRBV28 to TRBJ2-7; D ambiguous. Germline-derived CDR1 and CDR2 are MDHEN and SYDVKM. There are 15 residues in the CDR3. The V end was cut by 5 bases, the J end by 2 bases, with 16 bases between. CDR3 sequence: CASSPPGLSTYEQYF. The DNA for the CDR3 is TGTGCCAGCAGTCCTCCCGGTCTCAGCACCTACGAGCAGTACTTC.

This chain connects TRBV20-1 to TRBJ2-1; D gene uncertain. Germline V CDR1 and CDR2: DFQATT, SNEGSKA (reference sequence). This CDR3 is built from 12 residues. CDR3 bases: TGCATGTCGGCAGACCCGTACAATGAGCAGTTCTTC. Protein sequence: CMSADPYNEQFF.

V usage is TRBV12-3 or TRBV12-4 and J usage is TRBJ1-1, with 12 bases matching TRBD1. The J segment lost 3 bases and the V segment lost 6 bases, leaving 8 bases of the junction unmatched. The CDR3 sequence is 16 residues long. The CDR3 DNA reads TGTGCCAGCAGCCCCGGGACAGGGGGCGGGTACACTGAAGCTTTCTTT. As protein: CASSPGTGGGYTEAFF.

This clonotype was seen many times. DNA of the CDR3: TGCGCCAGCAGCCAAGACTTTGGCGGCCCTCCCTACAATGAGCAGTTCTTC. The encoded protein is CASSQDFGGPPYNEQFF. The V call is TRBV4-3, the J call TRBJ2-1; D remains ambiguous. The V gene's germline CDR1 is LGHNA and CDR2 YSLEER. CDR3 length: 17 residues. V was shortened by 0 bases and J by 2 bases, with 14 bases between the two germline ends.

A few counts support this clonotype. The CDR3 region has the DNA TGTGCCAGCTTGAGGGAAGGCGGGGAGCTGTTTTTT. It specifies CASLREGGELFF. The rearrangement uses TRBV7-6 and TRBJ2-2, with a weak D call TRBD2 (5 bases). V was shortened by 8 bases and J by 7 bases, with 11 bases between the two germline ends. Germline CDR1 is SGHVS and CDR2 is FNYEAQ. CDR3 length: 12 residues.

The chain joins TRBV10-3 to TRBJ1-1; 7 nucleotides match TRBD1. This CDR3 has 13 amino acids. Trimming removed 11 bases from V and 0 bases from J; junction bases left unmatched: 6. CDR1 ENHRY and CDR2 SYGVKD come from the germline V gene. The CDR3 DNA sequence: TGTGCCGCCCGACAGGGTTTGAACACTGAAGCTTTCTTT. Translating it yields CAARQGLNTEAFF.

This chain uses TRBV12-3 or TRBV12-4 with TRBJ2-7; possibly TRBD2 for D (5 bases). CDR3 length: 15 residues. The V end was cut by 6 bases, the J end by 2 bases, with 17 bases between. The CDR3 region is CASSLAGAPTYEQYF. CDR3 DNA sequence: TGTGCCAGCAGCCTCGCGGGCGCCCCTACCTACGAGCAGTACTTC.